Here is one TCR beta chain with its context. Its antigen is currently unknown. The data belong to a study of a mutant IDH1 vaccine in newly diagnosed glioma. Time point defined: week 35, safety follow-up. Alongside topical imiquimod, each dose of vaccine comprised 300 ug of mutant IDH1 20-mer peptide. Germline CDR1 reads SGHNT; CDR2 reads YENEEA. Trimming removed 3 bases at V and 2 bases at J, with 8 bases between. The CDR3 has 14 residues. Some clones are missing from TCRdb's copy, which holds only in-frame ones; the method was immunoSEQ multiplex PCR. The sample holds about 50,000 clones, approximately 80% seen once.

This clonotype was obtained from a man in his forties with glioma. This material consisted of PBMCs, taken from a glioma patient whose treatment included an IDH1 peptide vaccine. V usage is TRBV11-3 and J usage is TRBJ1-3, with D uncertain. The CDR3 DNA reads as TGTGCCAGCAGCTTCTGGGGTACTGGAAACACCATATATTTT. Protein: CASSFWGTGNTIYF.